The clone carrying this T cell receptor (beta chain) was observed a handful of times. Antigen: not known. Germline CDR1 reads MNHEY; CDR2 reads SVGAGI. The V end lost 10 bases, the J end lost 1 base, and 13 bases lay between the germline ends. The length of the CDR3 is 13 residues. The method was immunoSEQ multiplex PCR; TCRdb's version includes in-frame clones alone and lacks a portion of them. Among approximately 180,000 clones listed, approximately 86% were seen once. This entry is derived from a study of T cell responses to AZD1222 COVID-19 vaccine. Whole-study findings and limits: In the spike-specific TCR repertoire, nearly half reportedly target unmutated variant regions.

The clonotype comes from an adult in good health. This specimen was peripheral blood, taken on day 0 of AZD1222 vaccination. The chain uses TRBV6-5 and TRBJ1-1; D remains unclear. The CDR3, as DNA: TGTGCCACCGGGGTAAATTGGAACACTGAAGCTTTCTTT. It yields the protein CATGVNWNTEAFF.